This T cell receptor beta chain was recorded in a study of CD8+ T cells in alopecia areata. Lesional scalp punch biopsies and peripheral blood came from alopecia areata patients. Cell sorting on a FACSAria was used to separate CD4+ and CD8+ T cells from the PBMCs. Study results and limitations: There were also resident alphabeta T cells of normal skin sequenced in scalp samples. Against the mouse data, patients shared TCRs less clearly, possibly for HLA reasons.

This clone has just a few counts. The antigen is not known. As the sequencing template, cDNA was produced by extracting RNA and reverse transcribing it. Produced via immunoSEQ multiplex PCR; TCRdb's table is partial and in-frame only. The sample shows about 160,000 clones, around 47% of them seen only once. From germline, CDR1 is SQVTM and CDR2 ANQGSEA. CDR3 length: 12 amino acids. Trimming stripped 6 bases from V and 5 bases from J, with 13 bases between. Material for sequencing was CD4+ T cells sorted from blood. The source is a human donor with alopecia areata. V and J are TRBV29-1 and TRBJ1-2; D is unresolved. The CDR3 sequence is CSVRSTEYGYTF. In nucleotides, the CDR3 is TGCAGCGTAAGATCGACGGAGTATGGCTACACCTTC.